The source of this T cell receptor beta chain is a study of cytomegalovirus exposure and HLA in healthy donors. This clone was counted a single time. The assay was immunoSEQ multiplex PCR, and TCRdb's table has in-frame clones only and misses some. The repertoire holds fewer than 200,000 clones, with around 81% as singletons. The sequencing input was PBMCs. The TCR was taken from a woman between 18 and 29 years old in good health and CMV-seropositive.

The CDR3 DNA follows: TGTGCCAGCAGCGTAGGGACAGGGTACTCTGGAAACACCATATATTTT. Translated, it gives CASSVGTGYSGNTIYF. The V call is TRBV9, the J call TRBJ1-3, with 8 bases identical to TRBD1. CDR3 length: 16 residues. Germline V gives CDR1 SGDLS, CDR2 YYNGEE. V was pared by 0 bases and J by 0 bases, with 2 bases of the junction left unmatched.